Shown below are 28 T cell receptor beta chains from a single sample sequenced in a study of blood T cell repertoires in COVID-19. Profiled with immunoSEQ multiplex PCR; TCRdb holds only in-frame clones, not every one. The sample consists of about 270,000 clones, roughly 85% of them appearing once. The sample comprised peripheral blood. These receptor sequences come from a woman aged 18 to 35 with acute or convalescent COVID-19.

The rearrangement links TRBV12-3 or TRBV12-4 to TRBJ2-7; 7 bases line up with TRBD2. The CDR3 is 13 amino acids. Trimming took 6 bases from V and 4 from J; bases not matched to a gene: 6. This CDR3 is CASSSNGGYEQYF. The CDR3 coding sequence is TGTGCCAGCAGCTCGAACGGGGGGTACGAGCAGTACTTC.

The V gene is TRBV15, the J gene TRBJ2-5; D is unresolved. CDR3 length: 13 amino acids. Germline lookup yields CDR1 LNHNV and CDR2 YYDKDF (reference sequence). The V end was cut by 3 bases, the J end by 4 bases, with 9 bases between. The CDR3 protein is CATSRVDGETQYF. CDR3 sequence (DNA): TGTGCCACCAGCAGGGTAGATGGAGAGACCCAGTACTTC.

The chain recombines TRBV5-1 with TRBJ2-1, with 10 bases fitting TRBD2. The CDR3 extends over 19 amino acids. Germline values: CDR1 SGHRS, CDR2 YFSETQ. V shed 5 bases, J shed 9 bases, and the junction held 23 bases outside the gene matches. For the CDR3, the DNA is TGCGCCAGCAGAACTTCGCCCGAGAGACCGGGACTAGCGAGGGGTGAGCAGTTCTTC. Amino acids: CASRTSPERPGLARGEQFF.

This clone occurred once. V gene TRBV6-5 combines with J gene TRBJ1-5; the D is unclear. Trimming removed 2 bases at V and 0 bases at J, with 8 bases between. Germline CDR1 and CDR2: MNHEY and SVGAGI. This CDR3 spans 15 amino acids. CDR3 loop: CASSYRGNSNQPQHF. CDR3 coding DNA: TGTGCCAGCAGTTACCGCGGGAATAGCAATCAGCCCCAGCATTTT.

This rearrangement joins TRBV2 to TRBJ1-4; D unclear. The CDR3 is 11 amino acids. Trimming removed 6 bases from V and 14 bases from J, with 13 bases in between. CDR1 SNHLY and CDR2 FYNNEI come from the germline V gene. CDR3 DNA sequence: TGTGCCAGCAGAGCACAGATACTTCTGTTTTTT. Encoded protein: CASRAQILLFF.

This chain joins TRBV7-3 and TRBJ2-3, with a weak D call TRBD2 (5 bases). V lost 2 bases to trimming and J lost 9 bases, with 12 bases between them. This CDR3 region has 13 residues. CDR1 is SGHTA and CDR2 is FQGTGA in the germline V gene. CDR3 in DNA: TGTGCCAGCAGCTTACAGATAGAGGGCACGCAGTATTTT. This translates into CASSLQIEGTQYF.

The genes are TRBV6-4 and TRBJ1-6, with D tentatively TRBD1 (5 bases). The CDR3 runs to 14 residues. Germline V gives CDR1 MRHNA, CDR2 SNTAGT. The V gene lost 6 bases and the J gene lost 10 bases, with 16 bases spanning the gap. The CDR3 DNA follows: TGTGCCAGCAGGGGAGGCGGGGGATCCTCACCCCTCCACTTT. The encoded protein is CASRGGGGSSPLHF.

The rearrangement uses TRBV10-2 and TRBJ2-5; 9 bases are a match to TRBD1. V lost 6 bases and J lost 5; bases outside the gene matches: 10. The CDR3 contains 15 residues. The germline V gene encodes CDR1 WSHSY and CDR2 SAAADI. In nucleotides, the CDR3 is TGCGCCAGCAGCTTAGGACAGGGGTCTGGGGAGACCCAGTACTTC. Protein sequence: CASSLGQGSGETQYF.

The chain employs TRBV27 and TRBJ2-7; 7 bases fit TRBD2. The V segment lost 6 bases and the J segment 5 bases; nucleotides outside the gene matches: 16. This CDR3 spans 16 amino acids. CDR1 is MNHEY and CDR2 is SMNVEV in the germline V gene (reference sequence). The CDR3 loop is CASSSIDVGGPHEQYF. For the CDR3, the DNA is TGTGCCAGCAGCTCCATCGACGTGGGAGGGCCCCACGAGCAGTACTTC.

CDR3 protein: CASSQGTGDYGYTF. For the CDR3, the DNA is TGCGCCAGCAGCCAAGGGACAGGGGATTATGGCTACACCTTC. This sequence joins TRBV4-3 and TRBJ1-2, with 9 positions matching TRBD1. Per the germline V gene, CDR1 is LGHNA and CDR2 is YSLEER. This CDR3 comprises 14 residues. V shed 1 base and J 5 bases; nucleotides not matched to a gene: 2.

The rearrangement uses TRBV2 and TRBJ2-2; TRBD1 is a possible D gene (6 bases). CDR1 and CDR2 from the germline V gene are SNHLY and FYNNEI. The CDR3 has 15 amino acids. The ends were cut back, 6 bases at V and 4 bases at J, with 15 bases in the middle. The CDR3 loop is CASSPLGQPTGELFF. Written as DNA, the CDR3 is TGTGCCAGCAGCCCCCTTGGACAGCCCACCGGGGAGCTGTTTTTT.

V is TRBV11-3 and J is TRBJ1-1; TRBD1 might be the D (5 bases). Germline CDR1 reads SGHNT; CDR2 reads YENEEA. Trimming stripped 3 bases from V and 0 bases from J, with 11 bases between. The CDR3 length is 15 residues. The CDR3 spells CASSLEGTVNTEAFF. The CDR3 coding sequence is TGTGCCAGCAGCTTGGAGGGGACGGTGAACACTGAAGCTTTCTTT.

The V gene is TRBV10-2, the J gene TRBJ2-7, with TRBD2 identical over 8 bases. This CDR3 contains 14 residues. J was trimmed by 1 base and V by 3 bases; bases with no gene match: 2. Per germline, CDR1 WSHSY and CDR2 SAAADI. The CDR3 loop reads CASSDQRESYEQYF. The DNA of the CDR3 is TGCGCCAGCAGTGACCAGCGGGAGTCCTACGAGCAGTACTTC.

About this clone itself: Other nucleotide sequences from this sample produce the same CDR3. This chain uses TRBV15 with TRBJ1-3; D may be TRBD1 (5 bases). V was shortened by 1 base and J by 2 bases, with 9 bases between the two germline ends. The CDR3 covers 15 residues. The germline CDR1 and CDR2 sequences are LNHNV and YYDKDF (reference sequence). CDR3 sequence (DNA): TGTGCCACCAGCAGAGTGGGGGGGGCTGGAAACACCATATATTTT. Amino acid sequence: CATSRVGGAGNTIYF.

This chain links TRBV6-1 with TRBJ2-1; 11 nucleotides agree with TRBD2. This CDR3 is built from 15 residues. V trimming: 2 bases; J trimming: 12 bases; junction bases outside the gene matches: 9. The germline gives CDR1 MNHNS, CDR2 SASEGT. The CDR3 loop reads CASSETPLAGVLQFF. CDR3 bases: TGTGCCAGCAGTGAAACCCCACTAGCGGGAGTATTGCAGTTCTTC.

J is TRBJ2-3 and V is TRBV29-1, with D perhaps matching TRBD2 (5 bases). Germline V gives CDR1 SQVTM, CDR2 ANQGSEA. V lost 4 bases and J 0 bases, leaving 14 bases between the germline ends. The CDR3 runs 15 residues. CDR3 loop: CSVGPREPSTDTQYF. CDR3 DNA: TGCAGCGTTGGGCCCCGGGAACCTAGCACAGATACGCAGTATTTT.

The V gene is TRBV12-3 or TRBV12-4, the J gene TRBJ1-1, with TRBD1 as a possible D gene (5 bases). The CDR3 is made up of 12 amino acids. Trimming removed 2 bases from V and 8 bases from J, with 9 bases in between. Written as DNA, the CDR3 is TGTGCCAGCAGTTTAATGGCAGGGGAAGCTTTCTTT. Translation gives CASSLMAGEAFF.

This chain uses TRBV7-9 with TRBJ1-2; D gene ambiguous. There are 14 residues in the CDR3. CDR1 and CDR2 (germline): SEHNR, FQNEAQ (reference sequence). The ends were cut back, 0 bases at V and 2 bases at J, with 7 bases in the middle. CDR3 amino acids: CASSLAAVNYGYTF. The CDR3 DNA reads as TGTGCCAGCAGCTTAGCGGCAGTAAACTATGGCTACACCTTC. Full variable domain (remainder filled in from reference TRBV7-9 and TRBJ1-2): DTGVSQNPRHKITKRGQNVTFRCDPISEHNRLYWYRQTLGQGPEFLTYFQNEAQLEKSRLLSDRFSAERPKGSFSTLEIQRTEQGDSAMYLCASSLAAVNYGYTFGSGTRLTVV.

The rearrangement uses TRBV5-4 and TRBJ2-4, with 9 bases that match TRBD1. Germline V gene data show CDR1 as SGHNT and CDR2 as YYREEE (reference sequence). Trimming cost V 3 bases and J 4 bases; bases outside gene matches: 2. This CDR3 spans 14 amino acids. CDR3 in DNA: TGTGCCAGCAGCTCCGACAGGGGGAAAAACATTCAGTACTTC. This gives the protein CASSSDRGKNIQYF.

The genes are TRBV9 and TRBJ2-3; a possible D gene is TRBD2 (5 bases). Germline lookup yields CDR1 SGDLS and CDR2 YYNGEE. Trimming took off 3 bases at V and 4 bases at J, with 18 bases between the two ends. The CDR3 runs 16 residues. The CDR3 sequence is CASSALGIAGADTQYF. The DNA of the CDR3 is TGTGCCAGCAGCGCGCTTGGAATCGCGGGCGCAGATACGCAGTATTTT.

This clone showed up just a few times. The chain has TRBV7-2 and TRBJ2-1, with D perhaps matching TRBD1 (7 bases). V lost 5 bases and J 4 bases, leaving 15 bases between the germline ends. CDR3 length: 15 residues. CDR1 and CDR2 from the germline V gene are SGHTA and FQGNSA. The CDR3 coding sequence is TGTGCCAGCAGCAGACAGGGACTTCAGTACAATGAGCAGTTCTTC. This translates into CASSRQGLQYNEQFF.

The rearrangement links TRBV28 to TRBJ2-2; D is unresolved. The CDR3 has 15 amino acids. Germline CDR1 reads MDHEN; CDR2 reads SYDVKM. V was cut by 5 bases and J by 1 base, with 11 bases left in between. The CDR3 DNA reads TGTGCCAGCAGTCCAATCTACAGGAACACCGGGGAGCTGTTTTTT. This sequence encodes CASSPIYRNTGELFF. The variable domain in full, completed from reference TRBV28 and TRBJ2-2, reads DVKVTQSSRYLVKRTGEKVFLECVQDMDHENMFWYRQDPGLGLRLIYFSYDVKMKEKGDIPEGYSVSREKKERFSLILESASTNQTSMYLCASSPIYRNTGELFFGEGSRLTVL.

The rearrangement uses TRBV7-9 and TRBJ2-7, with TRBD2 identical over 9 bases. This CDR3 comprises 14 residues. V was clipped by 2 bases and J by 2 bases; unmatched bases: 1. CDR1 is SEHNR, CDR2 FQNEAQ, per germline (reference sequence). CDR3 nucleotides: TGTGCCAGCAGCTTAACTAGCGGGCCCTACGAGCAGTACTTC. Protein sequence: CASSLTSGPYEQYF.

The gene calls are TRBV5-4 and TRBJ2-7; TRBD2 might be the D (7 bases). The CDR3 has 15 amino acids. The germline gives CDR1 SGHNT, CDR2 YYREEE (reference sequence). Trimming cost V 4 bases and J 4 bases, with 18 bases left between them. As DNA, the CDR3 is TGTGCCAGCAGCATAGGGGGGGGATTGAGGTACGAGCAGTACTTC. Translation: CASSIGGGLRYEQYF.

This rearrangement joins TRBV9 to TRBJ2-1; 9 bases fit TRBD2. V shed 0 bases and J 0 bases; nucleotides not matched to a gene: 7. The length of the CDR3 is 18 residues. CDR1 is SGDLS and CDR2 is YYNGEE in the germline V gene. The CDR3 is CASSVGLAGLYSYNEQFF. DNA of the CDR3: TGTGCCAGCAGCGTAGGTCTAGCGGGACTCTACTCCTACAATGAGCAGTTCTTC.

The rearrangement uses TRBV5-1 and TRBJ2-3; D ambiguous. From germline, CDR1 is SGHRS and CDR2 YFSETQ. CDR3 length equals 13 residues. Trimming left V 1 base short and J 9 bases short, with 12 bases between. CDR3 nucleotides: TGCGCCAGCAGCTTGTCTGAGAAAGTAACGCAGTATTTT. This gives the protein CASSLSEKVTQYF.

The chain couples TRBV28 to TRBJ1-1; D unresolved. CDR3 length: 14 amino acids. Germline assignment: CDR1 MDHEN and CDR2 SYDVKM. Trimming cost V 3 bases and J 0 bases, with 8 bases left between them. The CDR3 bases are TGTGCCAGCAGTTTGGCAGACATGAACACTGAAGCTTTCTTT. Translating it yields CASSLADMNTEAFF.

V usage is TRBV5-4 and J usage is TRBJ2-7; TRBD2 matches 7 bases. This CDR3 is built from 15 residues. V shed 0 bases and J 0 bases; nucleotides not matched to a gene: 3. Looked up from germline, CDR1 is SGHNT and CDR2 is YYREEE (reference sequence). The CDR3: CASSLGTSLSYEQYF. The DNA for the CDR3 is TGTGCCAGCAGCTTGGGGACTAGTCTCTCCTACGAGCAGTACTTC.